These 6 T cell receptor beta chains share one sample of origin, sequenced in a study of blood T cell repertoires in COVID-19. TCRdb's table, derived via immunoSEQ multiplex PCR, lists solely in-frame clones and lacks some. The table includes 200,000 or so clones, 87% detected once. The sequencing input was PBMCs or T cells enriched from blood (not recorded which). Receptors were obtained from a man aged 30 to 45 who had recovered from COVID-19.

Only one count was recorded for this clone. V gene TRBV7-7 combines with J gene TRBJ2-1, with TRBD1 as a possible D gene (5 bases). The CDR3 runs 13 residues. The germline V gene encodes CDR1 SSHAT and CDR2 FNYEAQ (reference sequence). V gave up 5 bases and J gave up 6 bases, with 11 bases separating them. The CDR3 nucleotides read TGTGCCAGCAGCGCCCGTACAGGCAATGAGCAGTTCTTC. This translates into CASSARTGNEQFF.

V usage is TRBV2 and J usage is TRBJ2-7; maybe TRBD2 (6 bases). Trimming removed 1 base from V and 7 bases from J, with 20 bases in between. This CDR3 contains 16 residues. Germline loops: CDR1 SNHLY, CDR2 FYNNEI. The CDR3 loop is CASSEDSGLLIYEQYF. Written as DNA, the CDR3 is TGTGCCAGCAGTGAAGATTCAGGACTATTAATCTATGAGCAGTACTTC.

This clone was found a few times. The chain employs TRBV19 and TRBJ2-5; TRBD1 matches 8 bases. Germline CDR1 LNHDA, CDR2 SQIVND (reference sequence). V lost 10 bases to trimming and J lost 7 bases; unmatched junction nucleotides: 11. There are 13 residues in the CDR3. Here the CDR3 reads CATTDRAVGTQYF. The CDR3 DNA reads as TGTGCCACTACGGACAGGGCTGTTGGGACCCAGTACTTC.

The rearrangement uses TRBV7-2 and TRBJ2-2, with 10 bases identical to TRBD2. The CDR3 totals 16 residues. J lost 5 bases, V lost 1 base, and 4 bases had no gene match. Per germline, CDR1 SGHTA and CDR2 FQGNSA. The CDR3 DNA is TGTGCCAGCAGCTTAGGGCTAGCGGGGGTTACCGGGGAGCTGTTTTTT. This translates into CASSLGLAGVTGELFF.

The V call is TRBV2, the J call TRBJ1-5; D uncertain. V was clipped by 6 bases and J by 4 bases, with 10 bases between them. CDR3 length: 13 residues. Germline CDR1 SNHLY, CDR2 FYNNEI. As DNA, the CDR3 is TGTGCCAGCAGGGGTCAACAGAATCAGCCCCAGCATTTT. Translation gives CASRGQQNQPQHF.

The rearrangement links TRBV7-8 to TRBJ2-1, with D possibly TRBD1 on 6 matching bases. V lost 2 bases and J lost 0, with 11 bases in between. CDR3 size: 16 residues. The germline V gene encodes CDR1 SGHVS and CDR2 FQNEAQ. Here the CDR3 reads CASSLYQGLSYNEQFF. The CDR3 nucleotides are TGTGCCAGCAGCTTATACCAGGGGCTCTCCTACAATGAGCAGTTCTTC.